This TCR beta chain was obtained from a study of cytomegalovirus exposure and HLA in healthy donors. Libraries were prepared by immunoSEQ multiplex PCR; TCRdb keeps only in-frame clonotypes and omits some of them. Among under 150,000 clones listed, approximately 84% were seen once. General study results and limits: High sensitivity and specificity were reportedly achieved when the classifier diagnosed cytomegalovirus status.

Germline loops: CDR1 SGHRS, CDR2 YFSETQ. This CDR3 contains 15 residues. V was pared by 4 bases and J by 7 bases, with 10 bases of the junction left unmatched. Worth noting for this clone: Its antigen is still unknown.

The receptor comes from a woman in her twenties or thirties in good health and CMV-seronegative. The chain employs TRBV5-1 and TRBJ2-4; 8 positions agree with TRBD1. The sample comprised PBMCs. CDR3 DNA: TGCGCCAGCAGCACGGGACAGGCCGATTTGAACATTCAGTACTTC. Protein sequence: CASSTGQADLNIQYF.